The 9 T cell receptor beta chains in this list originate from one sample, sequenced in a study of T cell responses to AZD1222 COVID-19 vaccine. Sequencing used immunoSEQ multiplex PCR; TCRdb keeps in-frame clones, though not all of them. The sample includes tens of thousands of clones, 80% to 90% of them seen just once. The sequenced sample was peripheral blood, obtained 28 days after the second AZD1222 dose. The receptors were sampled from an adult who received the AZD1222 COVID-19 vaccine.

CDR3 DNA: TGTGCCAGCAGAGACAGGGTTGACAATGAGCAGTTCTTC. This encodes CASRDRVDNEQFF. The genes are TRBV11-3 and TRBJ2-1, with 7 bases aligning to TRBD1. The germline V gene has CDR1 SGHNT and CDR2 YENEEA. The CDR3 extends over 13 amino acids. V dropped 6 bases and J dropped 5; count of bases not matched to a gene: 4.

The V gene is TRBV2, the J gene TRBJ2-7; TRBD1 aligns across 7 bases. Germline assignment: CDR1 SNHLY and CDR2 FYNNEI. V lost 7 bases to trimming and J lost 9 bases; unmatched junction nucleotides: 12. The CDR3 has 13 residues. The CDR3, as DNA: TGTGCCAGCACCCCGACAGGGTCCCCTCTGCAGTACGTC. Encoded protein: CASTPTGSPLQYV.

The rearrangement links TRBV7-2 to TRBJ1-1; D uncertain. The V end lost 5 bases, the J end lost 4 bases, and 20 bases lay between the germline ends. This CDR3 spans 16 amino acids. Germline V lookup: CDR1 SGHTA, CDR2 FQGNSA. CDR3 region: CASSPDNPGLATEAFF. DNA for the CDR3: TGTGCCAGCAGCCCGGATAACCCCGGTTTGGCCACTGAAGCTTTCTTT.

This clone appeared a few times. Other DNA sequences in this sample translate to the same CDR3. The V gene is TRBV4-3, the J gene TRBJ2-1; a weak D match, TRBD2 (5 bases). The CDR3 loop spans 13 amino acids. Germline values: CDR1 LGHNA, CDR2 YSLEER. The ends were cut back, 4 bases at V and 4 bases at J, with 8 bases in the middle. CDR3 protein: CASSPRGYNEQFF. The CDR3, as DNA: TGCGCCAGCAGCCCTCGGGGATACAATGAGCAGTTCTTC.

For the CDR3, the DNA is TGTGCCAGCAGCCCCTACAGGGGTAGGTCCACAGATACGCAGTATTTT. This codes for CASSPYRGRSTDTQYF. The genes are TRBV5-5 and TRBJ2-3; TRBD1 matches 7 bases. This CDR3 is built from 16 residues. V was pared by 4 bases and J by 2 bases, with 10 bases of the junction left unmatched. Germline lookup yields CDR1 SGHKS and CDR2 YYEKEE (reference sequence).

This clone is large. V usage is TRBV5-1 and J usage is TRBJ2-1; D is undetermined. Germline CDR1 is SGHRS and CDR2 is YFSETQ. The CDR3 extends over 13 amino acids. The ends were cut back, 1 base at V and 4 bases at J, with 6 bases in the middle. The DNA for the CDR3 is TGCGCCAGCAGCTTGACACCGTACAATGAGCAGTTCTTC. Amino acid sequence: CASSLTPYNEQFF.

This clone was detected only a few times. V and J are TRBV7-6 and TRBJ2-2, with a tentative D call TRBD1 (6 bases). CDR3 length: 15 residues. Trimming left V 5 bases short and J 5 bases short, with 15 bases between. Germline V lookup: CDR1 SGHVS, CDR2 FNYEAQ. The CDR3 DNA is TGTGCCAGCAGCCCGAAAAGGGGGAATACCGGGGAGCTGTTTTTT. Amino acid sequence: CASSPKRGNTGELFF.

The rearrangement links TRBV5-1 to TRBJ2-2, with D possibly being TRBD1 (6 bases). V lost 4 bases and J lost 5, with 12 bases in between. Germline CDR1 and CDR2: SGHRS and YFSETQ. The CDR3 runs to 14 residues. In DNA form, the CDR3 reads TGCGCCAGCAGCCCCCGGACAGTAACCGGGGAGCTGTTTTTT. This gives the protein CASSPRTVTGELFF.

This chain joins TRBV11-2 and TRBJ1-4; 8 positions match TRBD1. Per germline, CDR1 SGHAT and CDR2 FQNNGV. V lost 5 bases, J lost 8 bases, and 7 bases stayed unmatched. CDR3 size: 14 residues. Here the CDR3 reads CASSPRDRWEKLFF. DNA of the CDR3: TGTGCCAGCAGCCCCCGGGACAGGTGGGAAAAACTGTTTTTT.